The 29 T cell receptor beta chains below were found in one sample sequenced in a study of blood T cell repertoires in COVID-19. The repertoire was sequenced with immunoSEQ multiplex PCR; TCRdb's copy has only in-frame clones and lacks some. The data show under 50,000 clones, roughly 85% seen once. The sequencing input was peripheral blood. The receptors come from a middle-aged man with active COVID-19.

The chain joins TRBV5-1 to TRBJ2-7; TRBD2 is a possible D gene (6 bases). Per the germline V gene, CDR1 is SGHRS and CDR2 is YFSETQ. This CDR3 is 14 amino acids long. Trimming cost V 0 bases and J 2 bases, with 9 bases left between them. The CDR3 DNA reads as TGCGCCAGCAGCTTGGGTACGGGGGCCTACGAGCAGTACTTC. Translated, it gives CASSLGTGAYEQYF.

V usage is TRBV19 and J usage is TRBJ2-5; 10 positions match TRBD1. The CDR3 has 15 residues. V shed 5 bases and J 3 bases; nucleotides not matched to a gene: 6. In germline, CDR1 is LNHDA, CDR2 SQIVND (reference sequence). The chain's CDR3 is CASSPSGTGEETQYF. The CDR3 DNA follows: TGTGCCAGTAGTCCCTCCGGGACAGGGGAAGAGACCCAGTACTTC.

Only one count was recorded for this clone. The chain's CDR3 is CASSQDHSSGANVLTF. The CDR3, as DNA: TGTGCCAGCAGCCAAGATCACAGCTCTGGGGCCAACGTCCTGACTTTC. V is TRBV4-2 and J is TRBJ2-6, with D hard to call. V dropped 0 bases and J dropped 0 bases, with 6 bases sitting between them. This CDR3 is built from 16 residues. In germline, CDR1 is LGHNA, CDR2 YNFKEQ.

The chain uses TRBV7-8 and TRBJ1-1; tentative D call: TRBD1 (6 bases). CDR1 SGHVS and CDR2 FQNEAQ come from the germline V gene. Deletions cut 1 base from V and 1 base from J, with 10 bases between. The CDR3 covers 15 residues. This CDR3 is CASSLEWTANTEAFF. CDR3 coding DNA: TGTGCCAGCAGCTTAGAGTGGACAGCGAACACTGAAGCTTTCTTT.

The chain carries TRBV5-1 and TRBJ1-1, with D perhaps TRBD1 (6 bases). The CDR3 loop spans 14 amino acids. Germline CDR1 and CDR2: SGHRS and YFSETQ. Between the trimmed V and J ends, which lost 4 bases and 3 bases, there was a span of 13 bases. The CDR3 region has the DNA TGCGCCAGCAGCCCCCGGGGGGGCCACACTGAAGCTTTCTTT. It encodes CASSPRGGHTEAFF.

The chain recombines TRBV6-5 with TRBJ1-2; no reliable D call. This CDR3 is 12 amino acids long. With 5 bases removed from V and 6 bases from J, the gap between germline ends came to 10 bases. The germline V gene has CDR1 MNHEY and CDR2 SVGAGI. This CDR3 is CASSRYGDGYTF. For the CDR3, the DNA is TGTGCCAGCAGTCGGTACGGGGATGGCTACACCTTC.

The CDR3 region is CASSYLTGEHGYTF. In DNA form, the CDR3 reads TGTGCCAGCAGTTACCTGACAGGGGAGCACGGCTACACCTTC. J is TRBJ1-2 and V is TRBV2; 8 nucleotides align to TRBD1. The ends lost 5 bases at V and 8 bases at J; junction bases unmatched: 10. Germline CDR1 is SNHLY and CDR2 is FYNNEI. The CDR3 spans 14 residues.

The V gene is TRBV6-6, the J gene TRBJ1-5; no firm D call. The CDR3 totals 15 residues. Trimming pared 8 bases from V and 1 base from J, leaving 15 bases between. Germline V gives CDR1 MNHNY, CDR2 SVGAGI (reference sequence). The CDR3 DNA reads TGTGCCAGCCGGGAAGGGCCCGGGAGCAATCAGCCCCAGCATTTT. Amino acids: CASREGPGSNQPQHF.

The J gene is TRBJ1-5, the V gene TRBV9; D remains unclear. CDR3 length: 13 amino acids. Trimming shortened V by 0 bases and J by 7 bases, and 8 bases separated the two germline ends. Per the germline V gene, CDR1 is SGDLS and CDR2 is YYNGEE. CDR3: CASSVDSQQPQHF. The CDR3 nucleotides read TGTGCCAGCAGCGTAGATTCACAACAGCCCCAGCATTTT.

This clone is a singleton in its sample. The chain has TRBV11-3 and TRBJ2-2, with 7 positions matching TRBD2. With 5 bases clipped from V and 1 base from J, the junction kept 1 base outside the gene matches. Germline lookup yields CDR1 SGHNT and CDR2 YENEEA. The CDR3 is 14 residues long. The CDR3 reads CASSPGGNTGELFF. The CDR3 region has the DNA TGTGCCAGCAGCCCGGGGGGGAACACCGGGGAGCTGTTTTTT.

The chain carries TRBV7-3 and TRBJ2-7; 10 bases are shared with TRBD2. V lost 0 bases to trimming and J lost 3 bases; unmatched junction nucleotides: 5. CDR1 SGHTA and CDR2 FQGTGA come from the germline V gene. The CDR3 contains 16 residues. CDR3 protein: CASSLTGTSDFYEQYF. DNA for the CDR3: TGTGCCAGCAGCTTAACCGGGACTAGCGACTTCTACGAGCAGTACTTC.

J is TRBJ2-1 and V is TRBV5-6, with a possible D match to TRBD2 (5 bases). CDR1 is SGHDT, CDR2 YYEEEE, per germline. V lost 1 base, J lost 10 bases, and 15 bases lay in between. The length of the CDR3 is 14 residues. This CDR3 reads CASSLRGQSMEQFF. CDR3 in DNA: TGTGCCAGCAGCTTGAGAGGGCAATCAATGGAGCAGTTCTTC.

The chain combines TRBV25-1 with TRBJ2-1; 10 bases fit TRBD2. The germline V gene has CDR1 MGHDK and CDR2 SYGVNS. V lost 8 bases to trimming and J lost 4 bases; unmatched junction nucleotides: 2. This CDR3 region has 13 residues. CDR3 sequence reads: CASGLAAYNEQFF. Written as DNA, the CDR3 is TGTGCCAGCGGACTAGCGGCGTACAATGAGCAGTTCTTC.

J is TRBJ1-5 and V is TRBV10-3, with a possible D match to TRBD1 (5 bases). CDR3 length: 15 amino acids. CDR1 and CDR2 (germline): ENHRY, SYGVKD. Trimming took 5 bases from V and 5 from J, leaving 16 bases between them. The CDR3 loop is CAISPGGEADQPQHF. CDR3 nucleotides: TGTGCCATCAGTCCGGGGGGGGAGGCAGATCAGCCCCAGCATTTT.

The V gene is TRBV18, the J gene TRBJ1-5; D is uncertain. Deletions cut 2 bases from V and 3 bases from J, with 11 bases between. The CDR3 has 15 amino acids. Germline-derived CDR1 and CDR2 are KGHSH and LQKENI. CDR3 amino acids: CASSPEASPNQPQHF. CDR3 nucleotides: TGTGCCAGCTCACCAGAGGCCAGCCCCAATCAGCCCCAGCATTTT.

The V call is TRBV7-2, the J call TRBJ2-7, with D perhaps TRBD2 (7 bases). Germline CDR1 is SGHTA and CDR2 is FQGNSA. The CDR3 has 14 residues. V lost 4 bases to trimming and J lost 5 bases, with 15 bases between them. CDR3 DNA: TGTGCCAGCAGCTCTACCGGGGGGCCCCACGAGCAGTACTTC. Amino acids: CASSSTGGPHEQYF.

The gene calls are TRBV7-9 and TRBJ2-7; 10 bases are a match to TRBD2. Trimming took 5 bases from V and 6 from J; bases not matched to a gene: 7. The CDR3 is made up of 14 amino acids. The germline CDR1 and CDR2 sequences are SEHNR and FQNEAQ (reference sequence). Here the CDR3 DNA reads TGTGCCAGCAGCGAGACTAGCGGGCGACTCGAGCAGTACTTC. As protein: CASSETSGRLEQYF.

V and J are TRBV6-5 and TRBJ2-7; D is unresolved. V was pared by 6 bases and J by 3 bases, with 18 bases between. This CDR3 is 15 amino acids long. CDR1 and CDR2 from the germline V gene are MNHEY and SVGAGI. CDR3 protein: CASSRGHTSSYEQYF. Written as DNA, the CDR3 is TGTGCCAGCAGCCGCGGCCACACGTCAAGCTACGAGCAGTACTTC.

The rearrangement joins TRBV7-9 to TRBJ2-4; D is ambiguous. V dropped 2 bases and J dropped 8 bases, with 10 bases sitting between them. The germline V gene encodes CDR1 SEHNR and CDR2 FQNEAQ (reference sequence). This CDR3 comprises 13 residues. CDR3 coding DNA: TGTGCCAGCAGCTTACTAACCCCGGACATTCAGTACTTC. Translation gives CASSLLTPDIQYF. Combining the CDR3 with reference TRBV7-9 and TRBJ2-4 gives the whole variable domain DTGVSQNPRHKITKRGQNVTFRCDPISEHNRLYWYRQTLGQGPEFLTYFQNEAQLEKSRLLSDRFSAERPKGSFSTLEIQRTEQGDSAMYLCASSLLTPDIQYFGAGTRLSVL.

V and J are TRBV27 and TRBJ2-3; TRBD2 is a possible D gene (6 bases). Germline V gives CDR1 MNHEY, CDR2 SMNVEV (reference sequence). This CDR3 is 15 amino acids long. The ends were cut back, 2 bases at V and 8 bases at J, with 17 bases in the middle. CDR3 sequence: CASSLRTVEEGTQYF. DNA for the CDR3: TGTGCCAGCAGTTTAAGGACGGTTGAGGAGGGTACGCAGTATTTT.

The J gene is TRBJ2-7, the V gene TRBV6-5, with 7 bases identical to TRBD1. CDR3 length equals 15 residues. The V gene's germline CDR1 is MNHEY and CDR2 SVGAGI. V shed 4 bases and J 0 bases; nucleotides not matched to a gene: 6. The CDR3 reads CASSFPQGSSYEQYF. The CDR3 DNA reads TGTGCCAGCAGTTTCCCACAGGGGAGCTCCTACGAGCAGTACTTC.

V is TRBV7-6 and J is TRBJ2-2; possibly TRBD2 for D (5 bases). CDR1 and CDR2 from the germline V gene are SGHVS and FNYEAQ. V was cut by 3 bases and J by 10 bases, with 24 bases left in between. The CDR3 is 17 amino acids. The CDR3, as DNA: TGTGCCAGCAGCTTTAATGTTGGGAGTCGGGGTTTGGAGGAGCTGTTTTTT. It specifies CASSFNVGSRGLEELFF.

The chain recombines TRBV24-1 with TRBJ2-3, with 13 bases matching TRBD2. Germline V lookup: CDR1 KGHDR, CDR2 SFDVKD. This CDR3 comprises 18 residues. The V gene end was trimmed by 3 bases and the J gene end by 4 bases; junction bases not matched to a gene: 9. Written as DNA, the CDR3 is TGTGCCACCAGTGATCTTACTAGCGGGAGGGCGGCAGCAGATACGCAGTATTTT. This encodes CATSDLTSGRAAADTQYF.

The chain recombines TRBV5-1 with TRBJ2-7; 15 nucleotides agree with TRBD2. The germline CDR1 and CDR2 sequences are SGHRS and YFSETQ. With 2 bases clipped from V and 3 bases from J, the junction kept 15 bases outside the gene matches. The CDR3 loop spans 20 amino acids. Written as DNA, the CDR3 is TGCGCCAGCAGCTTACCCGGGACTAGCGGGAGGCGGGTGGGGTTCTACGAGCAGTACTTC. Its translation is CASSLPGTSGRRVGFYEQYF. Drawing the rest from reference TRBV5-1 and TRBJ2-7, the complete variable domain is KAGVTQTPRYLIKTRGQQVTLSCSPISGHRSVSWYQQTPGQGLQFLFEYFSETQRNKGNFPGRFSGRQFSNSRSEMNVSTLELGDSALYLCASSLPGTSGRRVGFYEQYFGPGTRLTVT.

This chain joins TRBV3-1 (or the pseudogene TRBV3-2) and TRBJ2-7, with D perhaps matching TRBD1 (6 bases). Between the trimmed V and J ends, which lost 4 bases and 2 bases, there was a span of 15 bases. Germline V lookup: CDR1 LGHDT, CDR2 YNNKEL (reference sequence). CDR3 size: 15 residues. This CDR3 reads CASSPKGDGTYEQYF. CDR3 DNA sequence: TGTGCCAGCAGCCCAAAGGGGGACGGGACCTACGAGCAGTACTTC.

The genes are TRBV3-1 (or the pseudogene TRBV3-2) and TRBJ2-2; 8 bases agree with TRBD1. The CDR3 length is 16 residues. The germline gives CDR1 LGHDT, CDR2 YNNKEL (reference sequence). Trimming cost V 4 bases and J 6 bases; bases outside gene matches: 10. Here the CDR3 DNA reads TGTGCCAGCAGCCGTATTTCAGGACAGGGCGCCGGGGAGCTGTTTTTT. Residues: CASSRISGQGAGELFF.

The gene calls are TRBV9 and TRBJ2-1; TRBD2 aligns across 13 bases. Germline CDR1 reads SGDLS; CDR2 reads YYNGEE. With V trimmed by 4 bases and J by 2 bases, 9 bases remained unmatched. The length of the CDR3 is 18 residues. In DNA form, the CDR3 reads TGTGCCAGCAGCAGTGCCGGGACTAGCGGGACTCCCTACAATGAGCAGTTCTTC. Translating it yields CASSSAGTSGTPYNEQFF.

The chain combines TRBV5-1 with TRBJ2-1; no clear D. Germline V gene data show CDR1 as SGHRS and CDR2 as YFSETQ. V shed 0 bases and J shed 2 bases, with 15 bases lying between them. The CDR3 has 17 amino acids. The CDR3 sequence: CASSLDLGAAAYNEQFF. In nucleotides, the CDR3 is TGCGCCAGCAGCTTGGATCTGGGTGCTGCGGCCTACAATGAGCAGTTCTTC.

This chain joins TRBV2 and TRBJ2-2; possibly TRBD1 for D (6 bases). From germline, CDR1 is SNHLY and CDR2 FYNNEI. The CDR3 length is 13 residues. The V gene lost 7 bases and the J gene lost 7 bases, with 13 bases spanning the gap. The CDR3 coding sequence is TGTGCCAGCAATGGGGGCGCGGACGGGGAGCTGTTTTTT. This translates into CASNGGADGELFF.